This T cell receptor beta chain is from a study of human T cells and chemical hapten exposure. The overall study: Each patch test put 0.01% DPC on the upper back, and results were read at 6 days. Whole-study findings and limits: Patch test score rose with PT1 expanded TCRs, significant at 8, 16, 32, not 4.

Described time point: patch test 1, 2 weeks after DPC sensitization. Indicated treatment: therapeutic diphenylcyclopropenone sensitization with weekly scalp DPC. This clonotype was seen repeatedly, ten times or more. Its antigen remains unknown. The V and J ends lost 1 base and 2 bases, in that order; junction bases with no gene match: 5. Germline assignment: CDR1 LGHNA and CDR2 YSLEER. This CDR3 comprises 16 residues. TCRdb re-called the RACE reads with MiXCR, one entry per CDR3 protein. The sample carries about 340,000 distinct CDR3 sequences, around 6.9% recorded once. The genes are TRBV4-3 and TRBJ2-1; 7 bases match TRBD2. This clonotype was obtained from a woman under 30 with alopecia areata. Some clones in this sample may be carry-over from other donors' samples. Here the sequenced sample was whole blood, taken in connection with sensitization to the hapten diphenylcyclopropenone (DPC). The CDR3 region has the DNA TGCGCCAGCAGCCAAGCCGCCGGGGGGACCTACAATGAGCAGTTCTTC. Translation gives CASSQAAGGTYNEQFF.